A single sample is the source of the 9 T cell receptor beta chains below, sequenced in a study of blood T cells in healthy people across ages. Using a J-beta primer mix together with a sample-barcoded 5' primer, a second PCR was run for roughly 6 to 12 cycles. TCRdb reanalysed the 5' RACE reads using MiXCR and keeps one entry per CDR3 protein. The sample lists 710,000 or so distinct CDR3 sequences; about 30% were seen once. The sample was blood. These receptors were taken from a woman older than 75 in good health.

This clonotype was counted ten times or more. The chain recombines TRBV7-9 with TRBJ2-3; 13 bases align to TRBD2. Trimming at V came to 5 bases and at J to 4 bases, leaving 9 bases not matched to a gene. The germline V gene encodes CDR1 SEHNR and CDR2 FQNEAQ (reference sequence). The CDR3 has 17 amino acids. The CDR3 nucleotides are TGTGCCAGCAGCAGCGCTGGACTAGCGGGGGCTGCAGATACGCAGTATTTT. Protein: CASSSAGLAGAADTQYF.

This clonotype was counted at least ten times. J is TRBJ1-2 and V is TRBV4-2, with TRBD1 matching 8 bases. The ends lost 2 bases at V and 2 bases at J; junction bases unmatched: 10. This CDR3 has 17 amino acids. Germline loops: CDR1 LGHNA, CDR2 YNFKEQ. In DNA, the CDR3 is TGTGCCAGCAGCCAAATGGGACAGGCGCCGTCAAACTATGGCTACACCTTC. Translated, it gives CASSQMGQAPSNYGYTF.

As to this clonotype: A much larger clone is a single base away; this may be a read error. This chain links TRBV12-3 or TRBV12-4 with TRBJ2-3, with 11 bases identical to TRBD2. V was clipped by 8 bases and J by 4 bases; unmatched bases: 11. The CDR3 is 16 amino acids. The CDR3 here is CASRPLAGVIADTQYF. Written as DNA, the CDR3 is TGTGCCAGCCGACCACTAGCGGGGGTCATCGCAGATACGCAGTATTTT.

This clonotype was recorded at least ten times. The chain is built from TRBV6-2 or TRBV6-3 and TRBJ2-5; 9 bases map to TRBD2. Trimming took 8 bases from V and 2 from J; bases not matched to a gene: 9. CDR3 length equals 15 residues. Germline lookup yields CDR1 MNHEY and CDR2 SVGEGT. CDR3 nucleotides: TGTGCCAGCCGGTTTTCTAGCGGGGCTCAAGAGACCCAGTACTTC. Encoded protein: CASRFSSGAQETQYF.

This clonotype was recorded many times. This chain uses TRBV9 with TRBJ2-1, with D possibly matching TRBD2 (5 bases). The CDR3 loop spans 13 amino acids. Trimming took off 4 bases at V and 7 bases at J, with 12 bases between the two ends. CDR1 and CDR2 from the germline V gene are SGDLS and YYNGEE. The CDR3 region has the DNA TGTGCCAGCAGCTCTCCAACTAGTAATGAGCAGTTCTTC. As protein: CASSSPTSNEQFF.

This chain uses TRBV7-2 with TRBJ2-1; 14 nucleotides agree with TRBD2. From germline, CDR1 is SGHTA and CDR2 FQGNSA. The ends lost 5 bases at V and 4 bases at J; junction bases unmatched: 4. CDR3 size: 16 residues. The CDR3 coding sequence is TGTGCCAGCAGCACCTGGACTAGCGGGGGGTACAATGAGCAGTTCTTC. Amino acid sequence: CASSTWTSGGYNEQFF.

The count of this clonotype is one. Germline and junction disagree at one end, which may indicate a read error. The chain employs TRBV18 and TRBJ1-2, with 9 positions matching TRBD1. The CDR3 is made up of 14 amino acids. Germline CDR1 and CDR2: KGHSH and LQKENI. CDR3 DNA sequence: TGTGCCGGCTCACCGGACAGGGGTGAATATGGCTACACCTTC. Translated: CAGSPDRGEYGYTF. The complete variable domain, with remaining parts taken from reference TRBV18 and TRBJ1-2, reads NAGVMQNPRHLVRRRGQEARLRCSPMKGHSHVYWYRQLPEEGLKFMVYLQKENIIDESGMPKERFSAEFPKEGPSILRIQQVVRGDSAAYFCAGSPDRGEYGYTFGSGTRLTVV.

This clonotype was observed a single time. A read error may produce the germline difference seen at one junction end. The V gene is TRBV7-2, the J gene TRBJ1-2; the match to TRBD1 covers 8 bases. The CDR3 length is 16 residues. CDR1 is SGHTA, CDR2 FQGNSA, per germline. In nucleotides, the CDR3 is TGTGTCAGCAGCTTAGCGATAGACAGGGGAGCCTATGGCTACACCTTC. This translates into CVSSLAIDRGAYGYTF. The complete variable domain, with remaining parts taken from reference TRBV7-2 and TRBJ1-2, reads GAGVSQSPSNKVTEKGKDVELRCDPISGHTALYWYRQSLGQGLEFLIYFQGNSAPDKSGLPSDRFSAERTGGSVSTLTIQRTQQEDSAVYLCVSSLAIDRGAYGYTFGSGTRLTVV.

This clonotype was seen at least ten times. CDR3 sequence reads: CASTEGQLNTEAFF. In DNA, the CDR3 is TGTGCCAGCACCGAAGGACAGTTGAACACTGAAGCTTTCTTT. The V call is TRBV12-3 or TRBV12-4, the J call TRBJ1-1, with D possibly being TRBD1 (6 bases). The CDR3 totals 14 residues. The V end lost 7 bases, the J end lost 0 bases, and 12 bases lay between the germline ends.